This TCR beta chain was identified in a study of T cell changes during pregnancy in multiple sclerosis. Germline CDR1 is SGHKS and CDR2 is YYEKEE (reference sequence). Trimming pared 2 bases from V and 5 bases from J, leaving 14 bases between. There are 14 residues in the CDR3. Generated by immunoSEQ multiplex PCR, the TCRdb table keeps only in-frame clones and is missing some. The repertoire consists of about 46,000 clones, with approximately 92% occurring once and the leading ten covering 3% to 4%. This material consisted of CD8+ T cells from peripheral blood mononuclear cells, taken after pregnancy. The chain couples TRBV5-5 to TRBJ2-7; possibly TRBD1 for D (6 bases). This TCR was sampled from a female donor with multiple sclerosis, enrolled in a pregnancy study. Here the CDR3 DNA reads TGTGCCAGCAGCTTTTACGGACAGATTAACGAGCAGTACTTC. As protein: CASSFYGQINEQYF.